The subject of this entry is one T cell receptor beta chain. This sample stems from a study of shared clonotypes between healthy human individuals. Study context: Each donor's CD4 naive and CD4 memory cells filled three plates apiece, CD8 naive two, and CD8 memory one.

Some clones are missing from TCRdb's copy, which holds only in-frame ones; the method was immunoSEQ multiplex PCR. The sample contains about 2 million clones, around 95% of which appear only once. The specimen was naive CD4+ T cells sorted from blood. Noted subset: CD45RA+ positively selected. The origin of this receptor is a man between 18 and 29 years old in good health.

The chain's CDR3 is CSVLDRGKDTEAFF. CDR3 DNA: TGCAGCGTTCTGGACAGGGGAAAAGACACTGAAGCTTTCTTT. The V call is TRBV29-1, the J call TRBJ1-1; TRBD1 aligns across 9 bases. The V gene's germline CDR1 is SQVTM and CDR2 ANQGSEA. The CDR3 length is 14 residues. Germline trimming cut 5 bases from V and 3 bases from J; bases unmatched to any gene: 7. Full variable domain (outside the CDR3, taken from reference TRBV29-1 and TRBJ1-1): SAVISQKPSRDICQRGTSLTIQCQVDSQVTMMFWYRQQPGQSLTLIATANQGSEATYESGFVIDKFPISRPNLTFSTLTVSNMSPEDSSIYLCSVLDRGKDTEAFFGQGTRLTVV.